This TCR beta chain was identified during a study of beta chain features in type 1 diabetes. Of note for this clone: Its antigen remains unknown.

Study conclusions and caveats: The study found moderately but significantly shorter TCRB CDR3s in all four CD4+ subsets of Type 1 diabetes patients.

V was pared by 6 bases and J by 1 base, with 22 bases between. The CDR3 spans 18 residues. Per the germline V gene, CDR1 is LNHDA and CDR2 is SQIVND (reference sequence). The whole isolated RNA underwent reverse transcription, so sequencing captured expressed TCRB transcripts. Assay used: immunoSEQ multiplex PCR; TCRdb lists only in-frame clones, some missing. The profile shows about 170,000 clones, approximately 8% of them singletons. Sequencing input: central memory CD4+ T cells from blood. This TCR came from a man aged 18 to 35 with type 1 diabetes. The chain carries TRBV19 and TRBJ2-1, with D possibly matching TRBD1 (6 bases). In nucleotides, the CDR3 is TGTGCCAGTAGCCATGGTTATGGGGGCCTGGGTTCCTACAATGAGCAGTTCTTC. It specifies CASSHGYGGLGSYNEQFF.